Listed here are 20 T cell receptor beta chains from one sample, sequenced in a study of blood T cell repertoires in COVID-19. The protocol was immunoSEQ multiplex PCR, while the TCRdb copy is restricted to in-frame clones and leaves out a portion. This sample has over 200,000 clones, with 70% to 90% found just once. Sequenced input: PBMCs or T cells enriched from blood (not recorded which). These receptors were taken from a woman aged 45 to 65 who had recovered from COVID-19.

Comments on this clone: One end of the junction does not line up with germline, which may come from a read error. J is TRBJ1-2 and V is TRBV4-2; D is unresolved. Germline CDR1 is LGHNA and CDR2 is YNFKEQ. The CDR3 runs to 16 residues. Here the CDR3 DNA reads TGTGCCGGCAGCCAAGACCATCAAGGAGGATACTATGGCTACACCTTC. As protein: CAGSQDHQGGYYGYTF.

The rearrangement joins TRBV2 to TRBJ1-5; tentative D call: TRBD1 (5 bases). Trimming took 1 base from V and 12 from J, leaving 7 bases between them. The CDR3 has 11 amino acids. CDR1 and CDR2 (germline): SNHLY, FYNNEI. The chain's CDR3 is CASSEGGYQHF. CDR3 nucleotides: TGTGCCAGCAGTGAAGGGGGCTACCAGCATTTT.

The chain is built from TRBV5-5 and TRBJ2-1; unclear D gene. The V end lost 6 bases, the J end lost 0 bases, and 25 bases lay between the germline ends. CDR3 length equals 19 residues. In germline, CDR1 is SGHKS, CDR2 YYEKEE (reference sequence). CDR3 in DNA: TGTGCCAGCACCAAGGATAGCAGTGCCGCTCCCAGCTCCTACAATGAGCAGTTCTTC. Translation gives CASTKDSSAAPSSYNEQFF.

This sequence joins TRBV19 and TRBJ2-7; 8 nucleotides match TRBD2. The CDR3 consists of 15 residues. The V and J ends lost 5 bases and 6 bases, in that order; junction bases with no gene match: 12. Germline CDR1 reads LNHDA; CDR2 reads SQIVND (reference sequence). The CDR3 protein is CASSLAGGDEGEQYF. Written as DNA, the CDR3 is TGTGCCAGTAGTTTGGCGGGAGGTGATGAGGGCGAGCAGTACTTC.

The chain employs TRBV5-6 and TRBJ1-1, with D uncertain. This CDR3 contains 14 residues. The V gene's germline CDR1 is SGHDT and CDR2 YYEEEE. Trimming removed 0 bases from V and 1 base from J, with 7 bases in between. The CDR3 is CASSLASGNTEAFF. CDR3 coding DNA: TGTGCCAGCAGCTTGGCTAGTGGGAACACTGAAGCTTTCTTT.

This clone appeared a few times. This CDR3 reads CASSVSGSTYNEQFF. The CDR3 DNA follows: TGTGCCAGCAGCGTTAGCGGGAGTACCTACAATGAGCAGTTCTTC. The chain combines TRBV9 with TRBJ2-1; 9 positions agree with TRBD2. The CDR3 loop spans 15 amino acids. The V segment lost 2 bases and the J segment 2 bases; nucleotides outside the gene matches: 2. CDR1 and CDR2 (germline): SGDLS, YYNGEE.

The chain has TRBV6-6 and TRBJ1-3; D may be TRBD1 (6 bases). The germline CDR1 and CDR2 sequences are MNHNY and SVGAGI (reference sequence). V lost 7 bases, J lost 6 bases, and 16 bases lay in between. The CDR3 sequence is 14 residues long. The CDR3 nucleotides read TGTGCCAGCACCCACAGGGAGGGGGAAAACACCATATATTTT. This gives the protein CASTHREGENTIYF.

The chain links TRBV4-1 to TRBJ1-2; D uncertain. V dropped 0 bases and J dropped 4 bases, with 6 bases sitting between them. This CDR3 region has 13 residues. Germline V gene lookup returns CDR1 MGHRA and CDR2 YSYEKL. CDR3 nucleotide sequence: TGCGCCAGCAGCCAAGACAGGCTCTATGGCTACACCTTC. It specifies CASSQDRLYGYTF.

This CDR3 is CASSIGTGTYEQYF. In DNA form, the CDR3 reads TGTGCCAGTAGTATCGGGACAGGGACCTACGAGCAGTACTTC. The chain employs TRBV19 and TRBJ2-7, with 9 bases aligning to TRBD1. The CDR3 runs to 14 residues. V gave up 3 bases and J gave up 2 bases; unmatched junction bases: 2. CDR1 is LNHDA and CDR2 is SQIVND in the germline V gene (reference sequence).

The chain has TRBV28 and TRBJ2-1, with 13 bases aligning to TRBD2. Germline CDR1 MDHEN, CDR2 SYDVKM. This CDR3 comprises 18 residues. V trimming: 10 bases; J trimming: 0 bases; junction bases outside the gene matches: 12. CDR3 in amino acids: CATNGLAGVVSSYNEQFF. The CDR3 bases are TGTGCCACCAACGGACTAGCGGGAGTGGTTAGCTCCTACAATGAGCAGTTCTTC.

The CDR3: CASSGGQGAWSYEQYF. The CDR3 DNA is TGTGCCAGCAGTGGCGGACAGGGCGCTTGGTCCTACGAGCAGTACTTC. J is TRBJ2-7 and V is TRBV6-1; 8 bases agree with TRBD1. Germline V lookup: CDR1 MNHNS, CDR2 SASEGT. With V trimmed by 4 bases and J by 1 base, 9 bases remained unmatched. The CDR3 is 16 amino acids.

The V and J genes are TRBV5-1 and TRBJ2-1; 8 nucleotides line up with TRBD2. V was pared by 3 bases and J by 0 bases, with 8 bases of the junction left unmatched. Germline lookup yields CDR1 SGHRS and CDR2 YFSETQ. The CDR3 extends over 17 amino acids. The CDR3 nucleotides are TGCGCCAGCAGCTCAATAGCGGGATCGAGCTCCTACAATGAGCAGTTCTTC. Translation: CASSSIAGSSSYNEQFF.

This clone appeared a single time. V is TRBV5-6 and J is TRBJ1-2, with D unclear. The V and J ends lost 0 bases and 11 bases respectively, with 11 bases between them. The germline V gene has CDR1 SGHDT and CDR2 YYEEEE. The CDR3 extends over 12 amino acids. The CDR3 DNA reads TGTGCCAGCAGCTTGGAATGGCAGAAGTACACCTTC. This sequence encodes CASSLEWQKYTF.

The CDR3 loop is CASSPAIGGDQPQHF. CDR3 bases: TGTGCCAGCAGCCCCGCCATAGGGGGCGATCAGCCCCAGCATTTT. V usage is TRBV3-1 (or the pseudogene TRBV3-2) and J usage is TRBJ1-5, with 7 nucleotides matching TRBD1. CDR1 is LGHDT and CDR2 is YNNKEL in the germline V gene (reference sequence). This CDR3 spans 15 amino acids. Trimming took 4 bases from V and 5 from J; bases not matched to a gene: 8.

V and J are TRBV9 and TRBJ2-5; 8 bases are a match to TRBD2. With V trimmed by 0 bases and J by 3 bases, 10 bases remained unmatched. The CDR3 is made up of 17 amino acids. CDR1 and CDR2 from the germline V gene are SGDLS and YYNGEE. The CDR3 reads CASSVEGPREGEETQYF. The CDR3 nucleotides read TGTGCCAGCAGCGTAGAAGGTCCCCGGGAGGGAGAAGAGACCCAGTACTTC. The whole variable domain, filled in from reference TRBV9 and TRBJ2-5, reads DSGVTQTPKHLITATGQRVTLRCSPRSGDLSVYWYQQSLDQGLQFLIQYYNGEERAKGNILERFSAQQFPDLHSELNLSSLELGDSALYFCASSVEGPREGEETQYFGPGTRLLVL.

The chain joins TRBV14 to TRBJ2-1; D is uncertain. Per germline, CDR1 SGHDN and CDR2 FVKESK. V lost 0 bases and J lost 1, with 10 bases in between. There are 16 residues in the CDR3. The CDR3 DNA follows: TGTGCCAGCAGCCAAGACCCCAGCGATTCCTACAATGAGCAGTTCTTC. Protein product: CASSQDPSDSYNEQFF.

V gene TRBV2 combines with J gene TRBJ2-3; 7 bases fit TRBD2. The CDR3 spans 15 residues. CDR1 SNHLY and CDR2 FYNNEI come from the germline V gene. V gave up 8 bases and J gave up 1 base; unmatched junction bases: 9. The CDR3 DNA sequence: TGTGCCAGCGGTTTGGACGCGGGGGGCACAGATACGCAGTATTTT. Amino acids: CASGLDAGGTDTQYF.

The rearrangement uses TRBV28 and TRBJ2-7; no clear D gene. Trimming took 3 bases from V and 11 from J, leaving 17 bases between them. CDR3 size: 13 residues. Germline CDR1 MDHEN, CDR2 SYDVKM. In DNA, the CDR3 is TGTGCCAGCAGTTTCCGCCTTTGGGCGTCAAAGTACTTC. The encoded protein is CASSFRLWASKYF.

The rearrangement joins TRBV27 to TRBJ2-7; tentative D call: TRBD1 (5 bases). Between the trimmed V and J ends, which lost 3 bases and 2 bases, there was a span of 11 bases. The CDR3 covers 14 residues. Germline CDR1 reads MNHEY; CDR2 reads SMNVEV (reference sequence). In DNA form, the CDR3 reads TGTGCCAGCAGTTTGGGGCAGGTTGCCTACGAGCAGTACTTC. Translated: CASSLGQVAYEQYF.

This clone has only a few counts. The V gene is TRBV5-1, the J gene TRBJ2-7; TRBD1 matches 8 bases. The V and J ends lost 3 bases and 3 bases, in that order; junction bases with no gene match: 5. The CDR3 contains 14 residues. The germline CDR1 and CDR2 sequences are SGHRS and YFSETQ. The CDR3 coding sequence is TGCGCCAGCAGCTCCAGGGGGCCCGACTACGAGCAGTACTTC. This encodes CASSSRGPDYEQYF.